A selection of T cell receptor beta chains follows, all from one sample in a study of CD8 T cells in ankylosing spondylitis. TCRdb analysed the 5' RACE reads with MiXCR anew, one entry per CDR3 protein. The table shows about 220,000 distinct CDR3 sequences, with about 18% occurring only once. Sequences were obtained from blood, either unsorted or a sorted T cell fraction (not recorded which). The receptors were sampled from a male donor with ankylosing spondylitis. Each CDR3 is given with its conserved first and last residue. D genes are given only for firm matches. Clone size appears in some rows only: once, few, many, or a class for an expanded clone.

J,D,V,size,DNA,CDR3
TRBJ2-7,-,TRBV27,few,TGTGCCAGCAGTGACGATCCTGACTACGAGCAGTACTTC,CASSDDPDYEQYF
TRBJ2-5,TRBD2,TRBV5-6,-,TGTGCCAGCAGCTGGACTAGTAAAGGGGAGTACTTC,CASSWTSKGEYF
TRBJ2-1,TRBD2,TRBV10-3,-,TGTGCCATCAGGTGGCTAGCGGGAGCGGGGGAGCAGTTCTTC,CAIRWLAGAGEQFF
TRBJ1-1,-,TRBV21-1,-,TGTGCCAGCAGCAATCAAGGGGTAAGAACTGAAGCTTTCTTT,CASSNQGVRTEAFF
TRBJ2-1,-,TRBV4-1,-,TGCGCCAGCAGCCATGTCCCGGATTCCAATGAGCAGTTCTTC,CASSHVPDSNEQFF
TRBJ1-2,TRBD1,TRBV24-1,-,TGTGCCACCAGTGCCTCGACAGGGTTCGGCTATGGCTACACCTTC,CATSASTGFGYGYTF
TRBJ2-7,TRBD1,TRBV20-1,medium-sized,TGCAGTGCACTGACAGGGTCCTTCGAGCAGTACTTC,CSALTGSFEQYF
TRBJ2-2,-,TRBV9,-,TGTGCCAGCAGCGTAGCCCCGGGACACGGCACCGGGGAGCCGTTTTTT,CASSVAPGHGTGEPFF
TRBJ2-5,TRBD2,TRBV5-6,few,TGTGCCAGCAGCTTGGTTGGTTACCTAGCGGGAGTGGCGACCCAGTACTTC,CASSLVGYLAGVATQYF
TRBJ2-3,TRBD2,TRBV20-1,few,TGCAGTGCTAGACGGCTAGCGGGAGGAGACACAGATACGCAGTATTTT,CSARRLAGGDTDTQYF
TRBJ1-5,-,TRBV5-1,-,TGCGCCAGCAGCTCGGGCCCCAACCTTAGCAATCAGCCCCAGCATTTT,CASSSGPNLSNQPQHF
TRBJ2-2,-,TRBV5-1,-,TGCGCCAGCAGCTTCCCTGGGGGTGACAAGCTAACGAACACCGGGGAGCTGTTTTTT,CASSFPGGDKLTNTGELFF
TRBJ2-7,-,TRBV7-8,-,TGTGCCAGCAGCTTAGAAACGGGGCTAGCCTACGAGCAGTACTTC,CASSLETGLAYEQYF
TRBJ1-2,-,TRBV12-3/TRBV12-4,many,TGTGCCAGCAGCTATGACAGCGAGGGAATCTATGGCTACACCTTC,CASSYDSEGIYGYTF
TRBJ1-6,-,TRBV6-5,-,TGTGCCAGCAGTTTAGTCATGGGCTCCTATAATTCACCCCTCCACTTT,CASSLVMGSYNSPLHF
TRBJ2-1,TRBD2,TRBV29-1,few,TGCAGCGTGACCGGTCGGGAGACTAGCGGGAGCTGGGATGAGCAGTTCTTC,CSVTGRETSGSWDEQFF
TRBJ2-5,-,TRBV6-5,few,TGTGCCAGCAGTTACGAACAGGGAGAGGAGACCCAGTACTTC,CASSYEQGEETQYF